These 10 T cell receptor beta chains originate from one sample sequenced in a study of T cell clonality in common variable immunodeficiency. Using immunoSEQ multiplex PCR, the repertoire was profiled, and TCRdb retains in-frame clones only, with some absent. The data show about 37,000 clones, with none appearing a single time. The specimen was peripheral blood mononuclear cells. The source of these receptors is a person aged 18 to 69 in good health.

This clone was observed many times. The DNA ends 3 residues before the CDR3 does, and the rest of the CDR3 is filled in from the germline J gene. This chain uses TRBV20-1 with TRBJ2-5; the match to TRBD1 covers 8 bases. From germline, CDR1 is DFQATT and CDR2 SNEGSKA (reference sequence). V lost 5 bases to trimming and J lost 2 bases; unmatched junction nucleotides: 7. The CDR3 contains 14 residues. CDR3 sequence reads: CSASSRDRQETQYF. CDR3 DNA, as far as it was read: TGCAGTGCTTCATCCCGGGACAGGCAAGAGACC.

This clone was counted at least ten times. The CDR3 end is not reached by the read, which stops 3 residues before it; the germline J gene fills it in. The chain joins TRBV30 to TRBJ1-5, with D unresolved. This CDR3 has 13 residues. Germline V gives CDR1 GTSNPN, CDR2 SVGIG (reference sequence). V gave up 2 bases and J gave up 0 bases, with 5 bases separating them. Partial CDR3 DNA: TGTGCCTGGAGTACTGATAGCAATCAGCCC. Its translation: CAWSTDSNQP. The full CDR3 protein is CAWSTDSNQPQHF.

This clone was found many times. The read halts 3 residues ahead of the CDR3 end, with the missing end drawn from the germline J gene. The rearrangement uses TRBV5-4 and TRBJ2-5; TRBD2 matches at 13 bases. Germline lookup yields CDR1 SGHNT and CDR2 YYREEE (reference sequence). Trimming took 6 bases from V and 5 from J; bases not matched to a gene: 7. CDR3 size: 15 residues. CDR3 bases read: TGTGCCAGCACCGCGGGACTAGCGGGATCGGAGACC. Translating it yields CASTAGLAGSET. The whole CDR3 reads CASTAGLAGSETQYF.

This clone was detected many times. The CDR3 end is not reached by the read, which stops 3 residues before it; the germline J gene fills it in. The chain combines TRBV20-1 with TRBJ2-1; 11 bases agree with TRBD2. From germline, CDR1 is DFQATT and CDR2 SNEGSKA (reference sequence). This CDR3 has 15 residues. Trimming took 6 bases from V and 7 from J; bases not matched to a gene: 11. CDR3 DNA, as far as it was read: TGCAGTGCGGGGCATAGCGGGAGGGGTGGGAATGAG. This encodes CSAGHSGRGGNE. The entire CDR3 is CSAGHSGRGGNEQFF.

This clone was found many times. This CDR3 reads CASSPSQGRGTEAFF. The DNA read from the CDR3 is TGTGCCAGCTCACCAAGTCAGGGGAGGGGGACTGAA. V and J are TRBV18 and TRBJ1-1, with a possible D match to TRBD1 (6 bases). From the germline J gene comes the end of the CDR3, since the read stops 3 residues before it. Trimming removed 2 bases from V and 5 bases from J, with 15 bases in between. Germline V CDR1 and CDR2: KGHSH, LQKENI. The CDR3 is made up of 15 amino acids.

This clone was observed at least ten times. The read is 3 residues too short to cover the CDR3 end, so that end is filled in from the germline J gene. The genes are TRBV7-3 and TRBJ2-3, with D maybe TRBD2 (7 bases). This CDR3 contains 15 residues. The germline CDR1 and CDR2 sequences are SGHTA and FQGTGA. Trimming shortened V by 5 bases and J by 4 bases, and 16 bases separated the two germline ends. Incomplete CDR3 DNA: TGTGCCAGCAGCCAGCAACAGGGAGGGGCAGATACG. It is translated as CASSQQQGGADT. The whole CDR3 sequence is CASSQQQGGADTQYF.

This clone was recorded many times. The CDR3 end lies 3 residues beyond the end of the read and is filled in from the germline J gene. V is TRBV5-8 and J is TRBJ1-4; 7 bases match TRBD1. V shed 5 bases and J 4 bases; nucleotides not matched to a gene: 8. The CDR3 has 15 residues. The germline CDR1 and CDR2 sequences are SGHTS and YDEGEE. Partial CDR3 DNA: TGTGCCAGCAGTCCACGGGACAGCCTTAATGAAAAA. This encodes CASSPRDSLNEK. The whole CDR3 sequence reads CASSPRDSLNEKLFF.

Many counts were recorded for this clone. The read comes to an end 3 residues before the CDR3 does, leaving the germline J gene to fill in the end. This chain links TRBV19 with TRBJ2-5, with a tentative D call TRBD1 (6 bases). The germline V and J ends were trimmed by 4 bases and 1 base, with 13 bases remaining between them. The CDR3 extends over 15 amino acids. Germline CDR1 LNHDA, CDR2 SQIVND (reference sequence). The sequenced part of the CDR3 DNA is TGTGCCAGTAGTACTCCCGGGACACGCCAAGAGACC. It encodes CASSTPGTRQET. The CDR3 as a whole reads CASSTPGTRQETQYF.

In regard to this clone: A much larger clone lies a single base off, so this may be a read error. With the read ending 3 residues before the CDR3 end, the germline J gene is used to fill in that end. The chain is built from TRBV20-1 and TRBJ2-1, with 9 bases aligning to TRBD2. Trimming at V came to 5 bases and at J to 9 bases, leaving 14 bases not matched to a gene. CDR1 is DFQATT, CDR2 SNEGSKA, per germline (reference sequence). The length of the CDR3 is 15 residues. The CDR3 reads CSAGAIAGEVGEQFF. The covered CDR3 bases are TGCAGTGCTGGAGCCATAGCGGGAGAAGTGGGTGAG.

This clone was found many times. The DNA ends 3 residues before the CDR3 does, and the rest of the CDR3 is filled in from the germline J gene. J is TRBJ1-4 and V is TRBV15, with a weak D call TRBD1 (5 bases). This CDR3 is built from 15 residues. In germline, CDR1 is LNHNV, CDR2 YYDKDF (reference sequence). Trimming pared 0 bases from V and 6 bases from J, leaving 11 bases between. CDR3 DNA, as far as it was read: TGTGCCACCAGCAGAGATCGGGGGTGGGATGAAAAA. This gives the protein CATSRDRGWDEK. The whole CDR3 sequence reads CATSRDRGWDEKLFF.